The entry below describes one T cell receptor beta chain. As yet, its antigen is unknown. A read error may produce the germline difference seen at one junction end. The data are from a study of Graves' ophthalmopathy and Graves' hyperthyroidism. The diagnosis was founded upon clinical symptoms, serum thyroxine, TRAb, thyroid ultrasound and orbital computed tomography. General study results and limits: Appearing in blood as well were most expanded thyroid clonotypes above 0.001 frequency. Ophthalmopathy progression was predicted with 70.59% sensitivity and around 72% specificity.

Amplified material comprised TCR beta CDR3 regions derived from RNA transcripts. In the first round, RT-PCR was carried out with HTBI primers, and a multiplex PCR formed the second round. One entry per CDR3 protein, called by TCRdb with MiXCR from the multiplex PCR reads. The sample gives approximately 640,000 distinct CDR3 sequences, roughly two fifths of which show up once; 3% to 3.5% is in the top ten. The sequenced material came from peripheral blood. The TCR originated in an adult man with Graves' ophthalmopathy.

The DNA of the CDR3 is TGTGCCATCAGTCCCGGGACAGGGAGAGAGACCCAGTACTTC. Protein: CAISPGTGRETQYF. This chain links TRBV25-1 with TRBJ2-5; TRBD1 agrees at 9 bases. CDR1 and CDR2 (germline): MGHDK, SYGVNS. This CDR3 is built from 14 residues. The whole variable domain, remainder taken from reference TRBV25-1 and TRBJ2-5, is EADIYQTPRYLVIGTGKKITLECSQTMGHDKMYWYQQDPGMELHLIHYSYGVNSTEKGDLSSESTVSRIRTEHFPLTLESARPSHTSQYLCAISPGTGRETQYFGPGTRLLVL.